This TCR beta chain was profiled in a study of OX40 agonist ivuxolimab in advanced cancers. About the full investigation: Ivuxolimab was a fully human IgG2 agonistic monoclonal antibody targeting the costimulatory receptor OX40 (CD134). Intravenous ivuxolimab was administered to patients every 2 weeks at six dose levels: 0.01, 0.1, 0.3, 1.5, 3 and 10 mg/kg. Of the 50 to 55 dose-escalation patients, hepatocellular carcinoma was present in approximately 20, melanoma in approximately 15, renal cell carcinoma in 9 and head and neck cancer in 9. In the dose-escalation cohort, around 80% of patients were male, and the mean age was roughly 60 years with a range of roughly 23 to 79. Prior anti-PD-1, anti-PD-L1 or anti-CTLA-4 therapy was permitted, and 40% of dose-escalation patients had received checkpoint inhibitors. Partial responses occurred in three dose-escalation patients: two with cutaneous melanoma and one with hepatocellular carcinoma. The point of sequencing TCRbeta in the periphery was to test whether ivuxolimab changed TCR sequence diversity and drove clonal T-cell expansion. The monotherapy dose-escalation portion (N ≈ 52 patients) of the phase I ivuxolimab trial is reported in the paper.

General findings and caveats noted by the study authors: Clonal expansion of both CD4+ and CD8+ blood T cells was observed from baseline to week 6 at doses 0.1 to 3.0 mg/kg. After ivuxolimab, expanded clones were on average more numerous among CD8+ T cells than among CD4+ T cells. Low levels of normalized T-cell clonal expansion were also seen in some patients who did not respond. The antigen specificity of the clonally expanded peripheral T cells was not determined. Partial responders in the 0.1-3.0 mg/kg groups had among the lowest normalized peripheral clonal expansion, especially among CD8+ T cells.

The trial excluded patients who had a history of autoimmune disease or were on systemic immunosuppression. In every dose cohort, peripheral blood was drawn for TCR sequencing at baseline, cycle 4 day 1, and cycle 7 day 1. Samples came from an open-label, multicenter, first-in-human phase I dose-escalation trial of ivuxolimab. Adults with locally advanced or metastatic melanoma, renal cell carcinoma, hepatocellular carcinoma or head and neck squamous cell carcinoma were enrolled in the trial. Before TCR sequencing, CD4+ T cells and CD8+ T cells were sorted from peripheral blood as separate populations. Of note for this clone: What antigen it recognizes has not been identified. Base qualities are not at hand, and no much larger clone is one base apart.

Genomic DNA was extracted from sorted cells for sequencing of the TCRbeta CDR3 region. TCRbeta CDR3 regions were sequenced using the immunoSEQ Assay. The table comes from immuneACCESS by way of TCRdb, which keeps in-frame sequences with V and J called. Part of the clones is missing from these tables; in studies checked, under half for an unresolved V gene and the rest for unknown reasons. The table for this sample lists more than 60,000 clones; more than 75% of them were counted only once. 0.3% to 0.4% of the sample belongs to the ten largest clones. The CDR3 covers 11 residues, taking in both the cysteine and the phenylalanine. Left in the record is the CDR3 DNA by itself, 33 bases read in frame from the first base. The junction shows trimming of 4 bases on V and 7 bases on J, plus 10 bases between the germline ends. CDR1 and CDR2 are drawn from the germline V gene (reference sequence): GTSNPN, SVGIG.

Sequences were derived from CD4+ or CD8+ T cells sorted from blood, sampled in a trial of the OX40 agonist ivuxolimab. The clonotype was recovered from an adult with an advanced solid tumor such as melanoma, head and neck, liver or kidney cancer. The chain uses TRBV30 and TRBJ1-1; the best D guess is TRBD1, with 5 bases matching. The DNA sequence is TGTGCCTGGACCAGGGAGCTTGAAGCTTTCTTT. This yields the protein CAWTRELEAFF.